This entry lists 7 T cell receptor beta chains sequenced from one sample in a study of PD-1 blockade in mismatch repair-deficient tumors. Sequencing used immunoSEQ multiplex PCR; TCRdb keeps in-frame clones, though not all of them. This table has 50,000 or so clones, around 77% appearing once. Specimen: PBMCs, collected before pembrolizumab treatment. These receptors originate from an adult with mismatch repair-deficient cancer.

V gene TRBV9 combines with J gene TRBJ2-2; no clear D. V lost 0 bases, J lost 5 bases, and 11 bases lay in between. This CDR3 contains 15 residues. Looked up from germline, CDR1 is SGDLS and CDR2 is YYNGEE. CDR3 amino acids: CASSVVGSLTGELFF. In DNA, the CDR3 is TGTGCCAGCAGCGTAGTGGGTAGCCTGACCGGGGAGCTGTTTTTT. Variable domain in full (rest from reference TRBV9 and TRBJ2-2): DSGVTQTPKHLITATGQRVTLRCSPRSGDLSVYWYQQSLDQGLQFLIQYYNGEERAKGNILERFSAQQFPDLHSELNLSSLELGDSALYFCASSVVGSLTGELFFGEGSRLTVL.

This chain joins TRBV7-6 and TRBJ1-5, with D unclear. This CDR3 comprises 16 residues. V lost 0 bases, J lost 0 bases, and 9 bases lay in between. Germline lookup yields CDR1 SGHVS and CDR2 FNYEAQ. CDR3 region: CASSLAGPHSNQPQHF. DNA for the CDR3: TGTGCCAGCAGCTTAGCAGGGCCCCATAGCAATCAGCCCCAGCATTTT.

The rearrangement links TRBV7-6 to TRBJ2-1, with 11 bases that match TRBD1. V was pared by 5 bases and J by 4 bases, with 4 bases of the junction left unmatched. The length of the CDR3 is 15 residues. Germline CDR1 reads SGHVS; CDR2 reads FNYEAQ. The CDR3 sequence is CASSMDRGPYNEQFF. CDR3 coding DNA: TGTGCCAGCAGCATGGACAGGGGGCCTTACAATGAGCAGTTCTTC.

V gene TRBV27 combines with J gene TRBJ1-4; D remains ambiguous. Germline V gene sequence: CDR1 MNHEY, CDR2 SMNVEV (reference sequence). This CDR3 is 10 amino acids long. Trimming removed 4 bases at V and 7 bases at J, with 1 base between. DNA for the CDR3: TGTGCCAGCAGTTCTGAAAAACTGTTTTTT. Translation gives CASSSEKLFF.

This clone was found a few times. The chain combines TRBV27 with TRBJ1-2, with 7 bases identical to TRBD1. From germline, CDR1 is MNHEY and CDR2 SMNVEV (reference sequence). The CDR3 extends over 14 amino acids. Trimming removed 4 bases from V and 0 bases from J; junction bases left unmatched: 2. CDR3 amino acids: CASSSGTANYGYTF. CDR3 nucleotide sequence: TGTGCCAGCAGTTCGGGGACAGCTAACTATGGCTACACCTTC.

The rearrangement joins TRBV19 to TRBJ2-7, with TRBD1 matching over 11 bases. V was clipped by 7 bases and J by 0 bases; unmatched bases: 2. The CDR3 length is 14 residues. Germline CDR1 and CDR2: LNHDA and SQIVND (reference sequence). CDR3: CASKGQGGSYEQYF. For the CDR3, the DNA is TGTGCCAGTAAGGGACAGGGGGGCTCCTACGAGCAGTACTTC.

This rearrangement joins TRBV6-5 to TRBJ2-2; TRBD1 or TRBD2 may be the D gene (5 bases each). The CDR3 has 15 amino acids. CDR1 and CDR2 from the germline V gene are MNHEY and SVGAGI. V was shortened by 6 bases and J by 1 base, with 12 bases between the two germline ends. The CDR3 here is CASRSGTKNTGELFF. CDR3 coding DNA: TGTGCCAGCAGGTCCGGGACGAAGAACACCGGGGAGCTGTTTTTT.